This T cell receptor (beta chain) was captured by sequencing in a study of blood T cell repertoires in COVID-19. Study information: Samples of COVID-19 (acute and convalescent) were obtained from the United States, Italy and Spain. Sources were T cells, B-cell-depleted T cells, or PBMCs; the material itself was cDNA or gDNA.

The V end lost 0 bases, the J end lost 6 bases, and 12 bases lay between the germline ends. Germline CDR1 and CDR2: SGHRS and YFSETQ. This CDR3 region has 14 residues. The authors' processing: Quantification of nucleated cells was approximated via reference gene primer amplification. Generated by immunoSEQ multiplex PCR, the TCRdb table keeps only in-frame clones and is missing some. The DNA was the basis for D and trimming; V, J and clone size are from that table. The data hold roughly 200,000 clones, with approximately 83% observed a single time. Source material: peripheral blood. This chain joins TRBV5-1 and TRBJ1-1; no definite D call. The clonotype originates from a man between 50 and 59 years old with active or convalescent COVID-19. CDR3 coding DNA: TGCGCCAGCAGCTTGGCCCAAAGCGCGGCTGAAGCTTTCTTT. It specifies CASSLAQSAAEAFF.